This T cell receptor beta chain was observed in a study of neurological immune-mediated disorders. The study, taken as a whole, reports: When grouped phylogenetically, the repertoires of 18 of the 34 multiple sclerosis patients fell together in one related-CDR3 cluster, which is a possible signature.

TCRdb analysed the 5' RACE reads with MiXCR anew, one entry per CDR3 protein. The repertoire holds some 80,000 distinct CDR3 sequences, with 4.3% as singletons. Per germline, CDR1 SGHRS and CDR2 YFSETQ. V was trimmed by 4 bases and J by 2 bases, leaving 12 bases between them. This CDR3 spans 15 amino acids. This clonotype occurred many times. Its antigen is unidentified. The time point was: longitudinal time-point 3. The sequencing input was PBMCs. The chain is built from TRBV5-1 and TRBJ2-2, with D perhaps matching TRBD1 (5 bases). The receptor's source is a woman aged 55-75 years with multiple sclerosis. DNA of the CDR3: TGCGCCAGCAGCGCAGTGACAGCCAACACCGGGGAGCTGTTTTTT. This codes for CASSAVTANTGELFF. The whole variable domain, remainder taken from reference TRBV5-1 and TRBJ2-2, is KAGVTQTPRYLIKTRGQQVTLSCSPISGHRSVSWYQQTPGQGLQFLFEYFSETQRNKGNFPGRFSGRQFSNSRSEMNVSTLELGDSALYLCASSAVTANTGELFFGEGSRLTVL.